There are a few counts of the clone carrying this T cell receptor beta chain. Antigen unknown. These data are taken from a study of blood T cells in healthy people across ages. Study-level results: It was the long-lived donors that had more naive CD4+ cells and higher diversity than aged donors.

A second about 6 to 12 cycle PCR used barcoded and J-beta primers. TCRdb analysed the 5' RACE reads with MiXCR anew, one entry per CDR3 protein. The sample shows about 800,000 distinct CDR3 sequences, just under 25% of them seen only once. The CDR3 sequence is 14 residues long. Trimming stripped 1 base from V and 5 bases from J, with 12 bases between. The germline V gene has CDR1 SEHNR and CDR2 FQNEAQ (reference sequence). The data also belong to a second study, concerning T cells of mothers and their children.

This TCR was sampled from a boy aged 10-17 years in good health. Sequencing was performed on blood. The rearrangement joins TRBV7-9 to TRBJ2-7; no clear D. The CDR3 is CASSLVSSIHEQYF. CDR3 DNA sequence: TGTGCCAGCAGCTTAGTATCTAGTATCCACGAGCAGTACTTC.